One and the same sample provided the 24 T cell receptor beta chains below, sequenced in a study of glioma-infiltrating T cells. TCR alpha and beta CDR3 regions were amplified from RNA using iRepertoire nested multiplex PCR. TCRdb re-derived calls from the multiplex PCR reads in MiXCR, one entry per CDR3 protein. The table includes under 150,000 distinct CDR3 sequences, around 23% detected once. Sequencing was carried out using glioma tissue, nonneoplastic brain tissue, or PBMCs (not recorded which). The receptors shown here come from a human donor with low-grade glioma or glioblastoma, undergoing nonglioma brain surgery, or in good health (not recorded which).

The rearrangement uses TRBV6-1 and TRBJ1-5; 10 nucleotides align to TRBD1. Per germline, CDR1 MNHNS and CDR2 SASEGT. The junction had 7 bases not matched to a gene; V was cut back by 5 bases and J by 0 bases. This CDR3 comprises 17 residues. The CDR3 bases are TGTGCCAGCAGTTTGGGACAGGGGCCTTATAGCAATCAGCCCCAGCATTTT. Amino acids: CASSLGQGPYSNQPQHF.

This clonotype showed up just a few times. The gene calls are TRBV18 and TRBJ1-1; weak D call: TRBD1 (5 bases). The CDR3 extends over 14 amino acids. The germline V gene encodes CDR1 KGHSH and CDR2 LQKENI. The V and J ends lost 5 bases and 1 base respectively, with 11 bases between them. CDR3 nucleotides: TGTGCCAGCTCAACGGGACCCGGGAACACTGAAGCTTTCTTT. Translating it yields CASSTGPGNTEAFF. The complete variable domain, with remaining parts taken from reference TRBV18 and TRBJ1-1, reads NAGVMQNPRHLVRRRGQEARLRCSPMKGHSHVYWYRQLPEEGLKFMVYLQKENIIDESGMPKERFSAEFPKEGPSILRIQQVVRGDSAAYFCASSTGPGNTEAFFGQGTRLTVV.

A few counts support this clonotype. The chain combines TRBV19 with TRBJ1-4; D not certain. The CDR3 has 13 residues. Germline V CDR1 and CDR2: LNHDA, SQIVND (reference sequence). V was pared by 5 bases and J by 8 bases, with 12 bases between. CDR3 bases: TGTGCCAGTAGTCTCACTCTGGGGGAAAAACTGTTTTTT. Translation gives CASSLTLGEKLFF.

This clonotype came up many times. The chain joins TRBV6-1 to TRBJ2-2, with D hard to call. The CDR3 covers 14 residues. Germline CDR1 is MNHNS and CDR2 is SASEGT. Trimming stripped 6 bases from V and 0 bases from J, with 8 bases between. CDR3 nucleotide sequence: TGTGCCAGCAGCTGGGGTGCGAACACCGGGGAGCTGTTTTTT. It translates to CASSWGANTGELFF.

This rearrangement joins TRBV20-1 to TRBJ1-5, with 7 bases identical to TRBD1. There are 15 residues in the CDR3. From germline, CDR1 is DFQATT and CDR2 SNEGSKA (reference sequence). The J segment lost 3 bases and the V segment lost 2 bases, leaving 7 bases of the junction unmatched. The DNA of the CDR3 is TGCAGTGCTAGACTCACAGGGGCTCCCAATCAGCCCCAGCATTTT. Amino acid sequence: CSARLTGAPNQPQHF.

This clonotype was detected a few times. V usage is TRBV2 and J usage is TRBJ1-1; tentatively, D is TRBD1 (5 bases). The CDR3 is 16 amino acids. V dropped 6 bases and J dropped 0 bases, with 17 bases sitting between them. Germline V gene sequence: CDR1 SNHLY, CDR2 FYNNEI. The DNA for the CDR3 is TGTGCCAGCAGAGACCTTCTGGGGGGTATGAACACTGAAGCTTTCTTT. Protein sequence: CASRDLLGGMNTEAFF.

V usage is TRBV6-5 and J usage is TRBJ1-3; weak D call: TRBD1 (6 bases). Germline-derived CDR1 and CDR2 are MNHEY and SVGAGI. CDR3 length equals 15 residues. V was shortened by 6 bases and J by 0 bases, with 12 bases between the two germline ends. In DNA form, the CDR3 reads TGTGCCAGCAGGCTTACAGGGATCTCTGGAAACACCATATATTTT. This sequence encodes CASRLTGISGNTIYF.

This clonotype was seen a handful of times. This chain uses TRBV12-3 or TRBV12-4 with TRBJ1-2, with D uncertain. The CDR3 has 11 residues. The germline V and J ends were trimmed by 6 bases and 8 bases, with 10 bases remaining between them. The CDR3 here is CASRLTGGYTF. For the CDR3, the DNA is TGTGCCAGCAGATTGACTGGGGGCTACACCTTC.

This clonotype was observed a few times. The chain links TRBV7-6 to TRBJ2-1, with D tentatively TRBD2 (6 bases). There are 13 residues in the CDR3. Trimming removed 5 bases at V and 6 bases at J, with 11 bases between. Germline CDR1 SGHVS, CDR2 FNYEAQ. In DNA form, the CDR3 reads TGTGCCAGCAGCCGTAGCGGACTCAATGAGCAGTTCTTC. It yields the protein CASSRSGLNEQFF.

In its sample, this clonotype was seen many times. The chain combines TRBV28 with TRBJ2-5, with D hard to call. The ends were cut back, 2 bases at V and 2 bases at J, with 3 bases in the middle. CDR1 is MDHEN and CDR2 is SYDVKM in the germline V gene. This CDR3 comprises 12 residues. CDR3 coding DNA: TGTGCCAGCAGTTTACAGCAAGAGACCCAGTACTTC. Translated, it gives CASSLQQETQYF.

The rearrangement uses TRBV7-9 and TRBJ1-2; D uncertain. Trimming shortened V by 1 base and J by 6 bases, and 6 bases separated the two germline ends. Per the germline V gene, CDR1 is SEHNR and CDR2 is FQNEAQ (reference sequence). The CDR3 totals 12 residues. The CDR3 reads CASSLGSNGYTF. The CDR3 nucleotides are TGTGCCAGCAGCTTAGGCTCAAATGGCTACACCTTC.

This clonotype was detected ten times or more. This rearrangement joins TRBV20-1 to TRBJ1-1; perhaps TRBD1 as D (5 bases). The CDR3 totals 15 residues. Per the germline V gene, CDR1 is DFQATT and CDR2 is SNEGSKA (reference sequence). V was clipped by 5 bases and J by 1 base, with 17 bases between them. This CDR3 is CSAPRSQATNTEAFF. The CDR3 nucleotides read TGCAGTGCTCCTCGGTCACAGGCGACGAACACTGAAGCTTTCTTT.

This clonotype was seen a few times. The chain is built from TRBV27 and TRBJ2-5; maybe TRBD1 (6 bases). The CDR3 is 13 residues long. CDR1 is MNHEY, CDR2 SMNVEV, per germline (reference sequence). The V gene lost 5 bases and the J gene lost 7 bases, with 14 bases spanning the gap. CDR3 region: CASSKTGLVTQYF. Written as DNA, the CDR3 is TGTGCCAGCAGTAAAACAGGGTTGGTGACCCAGTACTTC.

The J gene is TRBJ1-2, the V gene TRBV10-1, with D hard to call. Germline V lookup: CDR1 WNHNN, CDR2 SYGVQD (reference sequence). The CDR3 consists of 16 residues. Between the trimmed V and J ends, which lost 3 bases and 4 bases, there was a span of 18 bases. As DNA, the CDR3 is TGCGCCAGCAGTGAAATTGGAGGGAGAGGATTCTATGGCTACACCTTC. This gives the protein CASSEIGGRGFYGYTF.

This clonotype occurred a few times. The chain uses TRBV19 and TRBJ1-6; D ambiguous. Trimming removed 5 bases at V and 0 bases at J, with 14 bases between. This CDR3 comprises 17 residues. The germline CDR1 and CDR2 sequences are LNHDA and SQIVND (reference sequence). DNA of the CDR3: TGTGCCAGTAGTCTTTTTTCAGAGAGCTCCTATAATTCACCCCTCCACTTT. Residues: CASSLFSESSYNSPLHF.

This clonotype was seen repeatedly, ten times or more. The rearrangement uses TRBV2 and TRBJ2-2; TRBD1 aligns across 8 bases. The CDR3 extends over 14 amino acids. CDR1 SNHLY and CDR2 FYNNEI come from the germline V gene. Trimming at V came to 4 bases and at J to 3 bases, leaving 1 base not matched to a gene. The CDR3 loop reads CASSVQGDTGELFF. The CDR3 nucleotides are TGTGCCAGCAGTGTACAGGGGGACACCGGGGAGCTGTTTTTT.

The chain couples TRBV6-1 to TRBJ2-7; D may correspond to TRBD1 or TRBD2 (5 bases each). The CDR3 has 14 amino acids. The germline CDR1 and CDR2 sequences are MNHNS and SASEGT. The CDR3 here is CASSNQGVPLAFRV. The CDR3 bases are TGTGCCAGCAGTAACCAGGGAGTCCCCCTAGCATTTAGGGTC.

The chain recombines TRBV28 with TRBJ1-6; D is unresolved. Germline CDR1 and CDR2: MDHEN and SYDVKM. The V and J ends lost 5 bases and 5 bases respectively, with 13 bases between them. The CDR3 loop spans 15 amino acids. CDR3 nucleotide sequence: TGTGCCAGCAGTGTCCCCGTGCCCCATAATTCACCCCTCCACTTT. Its protein product is CASSVPVPHNSPLHF.

This clonotype was seen at least ten times. The CDR3 region is CASSERRQGTRSPNQPQHF. CDR3 sequence (DNA): TGTGCCAGCAGTGAAAGAAGACAGGGGACCCGTTCCCCTAATCAGCCCCAGCATTTT. The chain employs TRBV6-1 and TRBJ1-5; TRBD1 aligns across 8 bases. Unmatched junction bases numbered 16, after V lost 2 bases and J lost 4 bases. The CDR3 totals 19 residues. Germline V gene data show CDR1 as MNHNS and CDR2 as SASEGT.

About this clonotype: At one end, the junction sequence differs from germline, possibly due to a read error. V usage is TRBV6-2 or TRBV6-3 and J usage is TRBJ2-1, with D possibly being TRBD1 or TRBD2 (5 bases each). The CDR3 has 15 amino acids. The germline V gene encodes CDR1 MNHEY and CDR2 SVGEGT. CDR3 in amino acids: CASGYSGAAYNEKFF. DNA for the CDR3: TGTGCCAGCGGTTACTCCGGGGCCGCCTACAATGAGAAGTTCTTC.

This clonotype was detected only a few times. The chain has TRBV6-1 and TRBJ2-5; D is unresolved. The V gene's germline CDR1 is MNHNS and CDR2 SASEGT. The CDR3 runs 14 residues. V lost 5 bases, J lost 0 bases, and 10 bases lay in between. CDR3 bases: TGTGCCAGCAGTACCGGACGGAACCAAGAGACCCAGTACTTC. Translated, it gives CASSTGRNQETQYF.

V gene TRBV6-1 combines with J gene TRBJ2-7; possibly TRBD1 or TRBD2 for D (6 bases each). The germline gives CDR1 MNHNS, CDR2 SASEGT. Trimming pared 11 bases from V and 4 bases from J, leaving 21 bases between. The CDR3 spans 14 residues. CDR3 sequence reads: CADRTRGHGYEQYV. In DNA, the CDR3 is TGTGCCGACCGAACTCGGGGGCACGGATACGAGCAGTACGTC.

V gene TRBV5-4 combines with J gene TRBJ1-1, with D perhaps matching TRBD1 (5 bases). With 6 bases removed from V and 5 bases from J, the gap between germline ends came to 20 bases. Germline CDR1 is SGHNT and CDR2 is YYREEE (reference sequence). CDR3 size: 15 residues. CDR3 loop: CASNPEARVDTEAFF. The CDR3 DNA follows: TGTGCCAGCAACCCGGAGGCCAGGGTCGATACTGAAGCTTTCTTT.

V and J are TRBV14 and TRBJ1-4, with unresolved D. V was shortened by 1 base and J by 7 bases, with 10 bases between the two germline ends. Germline CDR1 and CDR2: SGHDN and FVKESK. The CDR3 is made up of 14 amino acids. CDR3 region: CASSQAGSGEKLFF. The CDR3 DNA follows: TGTGCCAGCAGCCAAGCGGGTTCTGGTGAAAAACTGTTTTTT.